This T cell receptor beta chain originates from a study of T cell repertoires in cytomegalovirus infection. Study-level background: Based on public TCR beta signatures, there were indications of CMV infection and of a matching HLA type. Study-wide results and caveats: Cumulated frequencies of public TCR beta families served to identify carriers of CMV plus the relevant HLA. HLA-C-restricted CMV-specific TCR beta clonotypes were dominant in the ex vivo response.

Comments on this clonotype: What it binds is not known.

TCRdb ran MiXCR on the reads and lists one entry per CDR3 protein. The sample has approximately 630,000 distinct CDR3 sequences, roughly 24% seen once. Germline CDR1 is SGHDN and CDR2 is FVKESK. This CDR3 comprises 16 residues. Germline trimming cut 4 bases from V and 4 bases from J; bases unmatched to any gene: 10. The sequencing input was CD8+ T cells from PBMCs. The chain joins TRBV14 to TRBJ2-1, with 7 bases matching TRBD2. The sequence came from a human donor in good health (CMV status not recorded). Some clones in this sample may be carry-over from other donors' samples. Here the CDR3 reads CASSRGGARTYNEQFF. CDR3 in DNA: TGTGCCAGCAGCCGGGGAGGGGCTCGGACTTACAATGAGCAGTTCTTC.